These T cell receptor beta chains were read from a single sample in a study of radiotherapy plus CTLA-4 blockade in lung cancer. Here immunoSEQ multiplex PCR was the method, and the copy in TCRdb shows in-frame clones only, minus some. The sample yields roughly 85,000 clones, around 87% seen once. Sample: peripheral blood, taken from a patient treated with radiotherapy plus ipilimumab. Receptor source: a human donor with non-small cell lung cancer that progressed on radiotherapy plus ipilimumab. The CDR3 runs from the conserved cysteine through the conserved F or W. D genes are given only for firm matches. Not all rows give a size; the values are once, few, many and, for expanded clones, a class.

>TRBJ2-7|-|TRBV29-1|-
TGCAGCGCAATTATAGTTCGCGAGCAGTACTTC
CSAIIVREQYF
>TRBJ2-7|-|TRBV28|-
TGTGCCAGCAGTCTACCGGGACAAGGCGGGTTGGAGCAGTACTTC
CASSLPGQGGLEQYF
>TRBJ2-5|-|TRBV18|-
TGTGCCAGCTCACCAGAGGAGATCGGGACCCAGTACTTC
CASSPEEIGTQYF
>TRBJ2-5|-|TRBV6-1|-
TGTGCCAGCAGTGACCAGGGTACAGGTTGGGAGACCCAGTACTTC
CASSDQGTGWETQYF
>TRBJ2-2|-|TRBV7-3|-
TGTGCCAGCAGCTTGGAGGGGTCCGCCGGGGAGCTGTTTTTT
CASSLEGSAGELFF
>TRBJ1-1|-|TRBV18|-
TGTGCCAGCTCACCCCCTAACTTAAGCGAAGCTTTCTTT
CASSPPNLSEAFF
>TRBJ2-1|TRBD1|TRBV28|-
TGTGCCAGCAGTTCCCGCCCCGGGACAGGGGGCAATGAGCAGTTCTTC
CASSSRPGTGGNEQFF
>TRBJ1-2|-|TRBV28|-
TGTGCCAGCAGGGCACATTATGGCTACACCTTC
CASRAHYGYTF
>TRBJ2-1|-|TRBV30|-
TGTGCCTGGAGTGTTCCGTATCTAGCGATTGAGCAGTTCTTC
CAWSVPYLAIEQFF
>TRBJ2-5|-|TRBV7-9|once
TGTGCCAGCAGCTTGGAGACCCAGTACTTC
CASSLETQYF
>TRBJ2-2|-|TRBV11-3|-
TGTGCCAGCAGCTTCTCGAGGGGAGCCGGGGAGCTGTTTTTT
CASSFSRGAGELFF
>TRBJ2-7|TRBD1|TRBV9|-
TGTGCCAGCAGCGCCGAGGGACAGGGGGGCTACGAGCAGTACTTC
CASSAEGQGGYEQYF
>TRBJ2-3|TRBD2|TRBV9|-
TGTGCCAGCAGCCCGAGGACTAGCGTAGATACGCAGTATTTT
CASSPRTSVDTQYF
>TRBJ2-5|TRBD1|TRBV5-1|-
TGCGCCAGCAGCTCCTACAGGGGTGCAGAGACCCAGTACTTC
CASSSYRGAETQYF
>TRBJ2-3|TRBD1|TRBV29-1|-
TGCAGCGTGAGACAGGGCGGAACAGATACGCAGTATTTT
CSVRQGGTDTQYF
>TRBJ2-7|-|TRBV5-6|-
TGTGCCAGCAGCAACCCAGAAGGGACCTACGAGCAGTACTTC
CASSNPEGTYEQYF
>TRBJ2-3|-|TRBV5-1|-
TGCGCCAGCAGCTGGGGGTGGCCTAGCGATACGCAGTATTTT
CASSWGWPSDTQYF
>TRBJ1-3|TRBD1|TRBV18|-
TGTGCCAGCTCGCCAGGGGGCCTTACCTCTGGAAACACCATATATTTT
CASSPGGLTSGNTIYF
>TRBJ1-2|TRBD1|TRBV7-9|-
TGTGCCAGCAGCTCCGGGACAGGGGGTAAAGGCGACTATGGCTACACCTTC
CASSSGTGGKGDYGYTF
>TRBJ2-7|-|TRBV5-4|-
TGTGCCAGCAGCTTGGGCAGGGACGAGCAGTACTTC
CASSLGRDEQYF
>TRBJ1-1|-|TRBV9|-
TGTGCCAGCAGCGTAGAAGGGCGCGCTGAAGCTTTCTTT
CASSVEGRAEAFF
>TRBJ1-5|-|TRBV7-3|once
TGTGCCAGCAGCCTCGACCCCGACCAGCCCCAGCATTTT
CASSLDPDQPQHF
>TRBJ2-5|-|TRBV27|-
TGTGCCAGCAGTATCCGAGCGGGTCTTGGGACCCAGTACTTC
CASSIRAGLGTQYF
>TRBJ2-2|-|TRBV19|once
TGTGCCAGTAGTATATTAGAGGCCGGGGAGCTGTTTTTT
CASSILEAGELFF
>TRBJ1-5|-|TRBV7-9|-
TGTGCCAGCAGCCCCGGATTAGGGATGAATCAGCCCCAGCATTTT
CASSPGLGMNQPQHF